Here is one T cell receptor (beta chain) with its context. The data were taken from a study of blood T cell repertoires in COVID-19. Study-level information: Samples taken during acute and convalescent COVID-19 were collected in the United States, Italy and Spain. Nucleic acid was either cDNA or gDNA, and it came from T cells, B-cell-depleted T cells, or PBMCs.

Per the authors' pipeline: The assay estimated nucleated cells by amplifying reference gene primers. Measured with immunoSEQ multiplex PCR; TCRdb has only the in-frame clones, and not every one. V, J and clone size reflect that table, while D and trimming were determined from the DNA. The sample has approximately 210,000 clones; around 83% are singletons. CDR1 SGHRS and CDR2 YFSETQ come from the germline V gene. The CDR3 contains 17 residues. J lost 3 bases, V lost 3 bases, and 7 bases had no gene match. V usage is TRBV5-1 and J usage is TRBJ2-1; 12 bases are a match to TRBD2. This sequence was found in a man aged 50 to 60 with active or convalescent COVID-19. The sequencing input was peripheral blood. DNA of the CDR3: TGCGCCAGCAGCTATGGACTAGCGGGAACCCTCTACAATGAGCAGTTCTTC. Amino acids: CASSYGLAGTLYNEQFF.